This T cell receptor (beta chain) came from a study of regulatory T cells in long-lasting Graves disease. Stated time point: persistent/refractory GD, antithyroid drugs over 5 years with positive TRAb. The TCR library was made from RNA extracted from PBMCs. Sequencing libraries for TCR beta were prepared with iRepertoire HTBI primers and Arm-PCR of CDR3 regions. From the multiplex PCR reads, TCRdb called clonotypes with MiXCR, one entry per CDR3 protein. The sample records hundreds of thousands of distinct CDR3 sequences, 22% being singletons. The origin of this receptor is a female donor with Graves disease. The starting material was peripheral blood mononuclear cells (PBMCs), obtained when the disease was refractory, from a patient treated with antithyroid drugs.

The CDR3 spells CASSLARQATYEQYF. The CDR3 region has the DNA TGTGCCAGCAGCTTAGCGAGGCAGGCCACCTACGAGCAGTACTTC. The genes are TRBV7-2 and TRBJ2-7; D remains unclear. V was cut by 0 bases and J by 2 bases, with 11 bases left in between. Germline V CDR1 and CDR2: SGHTA, FQGNSA. The CDR3 loop spans 15 amino acids. Full variable domain (missing parts from reference TRBV7-2 and TRBJ2-7): GAGVSQSPSNKVTEKGKDVELRCDPISGHTALYWYRQSLGQGLEFLIYFQGNSAPDKSGLPSDRFSAERTGGSVSTLTIQRTQQEDSAVYLCASSLARQATYEQYFGPGTRLTVT.